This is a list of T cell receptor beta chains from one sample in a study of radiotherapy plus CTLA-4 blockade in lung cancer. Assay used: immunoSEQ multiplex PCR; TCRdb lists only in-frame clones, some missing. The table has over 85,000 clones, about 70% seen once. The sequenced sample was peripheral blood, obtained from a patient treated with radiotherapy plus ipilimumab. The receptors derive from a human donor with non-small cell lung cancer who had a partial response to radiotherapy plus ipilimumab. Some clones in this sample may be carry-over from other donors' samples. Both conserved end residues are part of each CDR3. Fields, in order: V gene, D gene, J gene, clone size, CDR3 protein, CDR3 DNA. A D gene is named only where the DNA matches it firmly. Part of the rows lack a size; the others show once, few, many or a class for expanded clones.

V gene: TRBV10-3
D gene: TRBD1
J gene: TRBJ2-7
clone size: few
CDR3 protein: CAISDRGRGDEQYF
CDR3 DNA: TGTGCCATCAGTGACAGGGGGCGCGGCGACGAGCAGTACTTC

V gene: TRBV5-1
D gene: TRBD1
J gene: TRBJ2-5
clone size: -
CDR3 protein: CASSSLGTEQETQYF
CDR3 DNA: TGCGCCAGCAGCTCACTCGGGACAGAACAAGAGACCCAGTACTTC

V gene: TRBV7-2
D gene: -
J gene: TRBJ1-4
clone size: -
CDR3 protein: CASSLVSGTNEKLFF
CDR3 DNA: TGTGCCAGCAGCTTAGTTTCCGGGACTAATGAAAAACTGTTTTTT

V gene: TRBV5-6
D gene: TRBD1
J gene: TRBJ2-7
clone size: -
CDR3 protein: CASSAGGVYEQYF
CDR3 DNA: TGTGCCAGCAGCGCAGGGGGAGTATACGAGCAGTACTTC

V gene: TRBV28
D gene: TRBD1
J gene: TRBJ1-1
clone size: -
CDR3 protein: CASSLLGTGVAPNTEAFF
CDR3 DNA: TGTGCCAGCAGTTTATTAGGGACAGGGGTCGCCCCGAACACTGAAGCTTTCTTT

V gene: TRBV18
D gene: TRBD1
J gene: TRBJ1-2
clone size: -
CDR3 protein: CASSPRRGQGAVGYTF
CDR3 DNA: TGTGCCAGCTCACCACGAAGAGGGCAGGGGGCGGTCGGCTACACCTTC

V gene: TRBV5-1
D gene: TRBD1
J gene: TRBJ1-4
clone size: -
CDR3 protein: CASSSGTGNEKLFF
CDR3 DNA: TGCGCCAGCAGCTCCGGGACAGGGAATGAAAAACTGTTTTTT

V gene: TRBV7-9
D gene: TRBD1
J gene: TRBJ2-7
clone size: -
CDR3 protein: CASSWARGTGAGEQYF
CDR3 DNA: TGTGCCAGCAGCTGGGCACGGGGGACAGGGGCGGGGGAGCAGTACTTC

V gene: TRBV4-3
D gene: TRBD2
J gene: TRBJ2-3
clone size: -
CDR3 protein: CASSQGRGLDRTDTQYF
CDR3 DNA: TGCGCCAGCAGCCAAGGTAGAGGACTAGATAGGACAGATACGCAGTATTTT

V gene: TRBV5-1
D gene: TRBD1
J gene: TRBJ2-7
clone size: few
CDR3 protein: CASSSGTGDEQYF
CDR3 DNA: TGCGCCAGCAGCTCCGGGACAGGGGACGAGCAGTACTTC

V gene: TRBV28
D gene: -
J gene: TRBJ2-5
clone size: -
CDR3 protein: CASSSGVFFETQYF
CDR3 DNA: TGTGCCAGCAGTTCAGGGGTTTTTTTTGAGACCCAGTACTTC

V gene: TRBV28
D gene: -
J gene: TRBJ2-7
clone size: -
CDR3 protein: CASSQPGLPSEEQYF
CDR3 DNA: TGTGCCAGCAGTCAGCCGGGACTCCCTTCGGAAGAGCAGTACTTC

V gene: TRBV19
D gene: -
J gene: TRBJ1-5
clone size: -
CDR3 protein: CASSPRRVNQPQHF
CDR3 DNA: TGTGCCAGTAGTCCCCGCAGGGTCAATCAGCCCCAGCATTTT

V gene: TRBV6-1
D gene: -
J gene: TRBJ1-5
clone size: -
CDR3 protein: CASSEFTVSNQPQHF
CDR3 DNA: TGTGCCAGCAGTGAATTTACGGTTAGCAATCAGCCCCAGCATTTT

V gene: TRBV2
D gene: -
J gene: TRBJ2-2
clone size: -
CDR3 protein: CASSLQGRTGELFF
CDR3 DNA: TGTGCCAGCAGTCTACAGGGTAGGACCGGGGAGCTGTTTTTT

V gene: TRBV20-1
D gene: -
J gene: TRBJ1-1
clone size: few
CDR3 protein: CSAEVNTEAFF
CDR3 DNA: TGCAGTGCCGAGGTTAACACTGAAGCTTTCTTT

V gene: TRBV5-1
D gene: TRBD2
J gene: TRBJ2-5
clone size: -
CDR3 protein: CASSGAGGQETQYF
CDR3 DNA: TGCGCCAGCAGCGGGGCGGGAGGGCAAGAGACCCAGTACTTC

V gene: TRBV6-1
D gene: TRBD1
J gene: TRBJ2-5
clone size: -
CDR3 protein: CASSEQRGPQETQYF
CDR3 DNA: TGTGCCAGCAGTGAACAAAGGGGGCCCCAAGAGACCCAGTACTTC

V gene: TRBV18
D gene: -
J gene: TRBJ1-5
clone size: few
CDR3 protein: CASSPNGDNNQPQHF
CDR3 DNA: TGTGCCAGCTCACCAAACGGGGACAACAATCAGCCCCAGCATTTT

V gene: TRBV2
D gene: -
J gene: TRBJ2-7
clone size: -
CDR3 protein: CASGGLSYEQYF
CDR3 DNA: TGTGCCAGCGGGGGACTTTCCTACGAGCAGTACTTC

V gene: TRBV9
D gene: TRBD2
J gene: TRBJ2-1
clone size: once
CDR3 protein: CASSLTSGRYSEQFF
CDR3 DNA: TGTGCCAGCAGCTTAACTAGCGGGAGATACAGTGAGCAGTTCTTC

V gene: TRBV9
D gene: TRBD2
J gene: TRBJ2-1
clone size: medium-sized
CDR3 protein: CASSRRTSGRGYNEQFF
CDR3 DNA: TGTGCCAGCAGCAGACGGACTAGCGGGAGGGGCTACAATGAGCAGTTCTTC

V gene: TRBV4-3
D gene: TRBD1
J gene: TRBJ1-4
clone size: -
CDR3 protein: CASSLWTGNEKLFF
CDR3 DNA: TGCGCCAGCAGCCTTTGGACAGGAAATGAAAAACTGTTTTTT

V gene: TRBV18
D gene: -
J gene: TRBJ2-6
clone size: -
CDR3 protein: CASSPVVIDTNSGANVLTF
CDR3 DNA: TGTGCCAGCTCACCGGTCGTAATAGACACCAACTCTGGGGCCAACGTCCTGACTTTC

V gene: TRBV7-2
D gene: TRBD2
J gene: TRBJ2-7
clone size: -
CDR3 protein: CASSTTLAGLYEQYF
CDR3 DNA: TGTGCCAGCAGCACAACCTTAGCGGGGTTATACGAGCAGTACTTC

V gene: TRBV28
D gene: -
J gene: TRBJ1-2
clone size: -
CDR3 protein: CASSGRTAVSGGYTF
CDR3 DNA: TGTGCCAGCAGTGGAAGGACAGCTGTAAGTGGTGGCTACACCTTC

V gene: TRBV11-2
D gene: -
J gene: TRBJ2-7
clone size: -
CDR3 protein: CASSSRSYEQYF
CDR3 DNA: TGTGCCAGCAGCTCGAGGTCCTACGAGCAGTACTTC

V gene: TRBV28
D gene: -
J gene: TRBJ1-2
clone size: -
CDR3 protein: CASSDHQDYNYGYTF
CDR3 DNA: TGTGCCAGCAGTGATCACCAGGACTATAACTATGGCTACACCTTC

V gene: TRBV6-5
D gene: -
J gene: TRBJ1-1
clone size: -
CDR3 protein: CASSYSPGETEAFF
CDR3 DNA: TGTGCCAGCAGTTACTCGCCAGGGGAGACTGAAGCTTTCTTT

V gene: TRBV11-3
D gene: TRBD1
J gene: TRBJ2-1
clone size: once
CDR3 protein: CASSIGTGYNEQFF
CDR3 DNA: TGTGCCAGCAGCATCGGGACAGGGTACAATGAGCAGTTCTTC

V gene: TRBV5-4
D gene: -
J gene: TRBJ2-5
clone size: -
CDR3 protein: CASSFQSRKETQYF
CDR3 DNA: TGTGCCAGCAGCTTTCAATCCAGAAAAGAGACCCAGTACTTC

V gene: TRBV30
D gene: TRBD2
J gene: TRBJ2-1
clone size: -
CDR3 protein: CAGTSGGQQDWFF
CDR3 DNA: TGTGCCGGGACTAGCGGGGGACAACAGGATTGGTTCTTC

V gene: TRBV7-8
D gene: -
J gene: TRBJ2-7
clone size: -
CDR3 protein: CASSLLVQGEQYF
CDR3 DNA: TGTGCCAGCAGCTTACTAGTGCAGGGCGAGCAGTACTTC

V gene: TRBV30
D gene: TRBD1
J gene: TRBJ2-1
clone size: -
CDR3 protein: CAWSRGFLREGEQFF
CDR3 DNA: TGTGCCTGGAGCAGGGGGTTTCTCCGAGAAGGTGAGCAGTTCTTC

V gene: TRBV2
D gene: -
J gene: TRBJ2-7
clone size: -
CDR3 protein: CAVLGVVEQYF
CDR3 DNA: TGTGCCGTCCTCGGTGTTGTCGAGCAGTACTTC

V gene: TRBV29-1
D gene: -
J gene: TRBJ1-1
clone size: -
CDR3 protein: CSVGQVGLYTEAFF
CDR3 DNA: TGCAGCGTTGGTCAAGTTGGACTTTACACTGAAGCTTTCTTT

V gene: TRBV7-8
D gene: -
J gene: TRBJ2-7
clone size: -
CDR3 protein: CASSPWGGGYEQYF
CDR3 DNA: TGTGCCAGCAGCCCTTGGGGTGGCGGGTACGAGCAGTACTTC

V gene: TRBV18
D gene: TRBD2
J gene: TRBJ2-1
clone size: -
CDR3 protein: CASSPRLAGGIRNKGNEQFF
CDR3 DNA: TGTGCCAGTTCACCAAGGCTAGCGGGAGGTATTCGAAATAAAGGGAATGAGCAGTTCTTC

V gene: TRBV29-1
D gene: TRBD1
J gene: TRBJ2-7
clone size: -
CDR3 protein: CSATRGLEEQYF
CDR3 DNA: TGCAGCGCGACCAGGGGGCTAGAGGAGCAGTACTTC

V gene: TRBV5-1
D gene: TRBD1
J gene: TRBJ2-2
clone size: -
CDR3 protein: CASSLGDRLGTGELFF
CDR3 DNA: TGCGCCAGCAGCTTGGGGGACAGGTTGGGCACCGGGGAGCTGTTTTTT

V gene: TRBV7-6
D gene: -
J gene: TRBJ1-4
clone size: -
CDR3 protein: CASSLLLEKLFF
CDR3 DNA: TGTGCCAGCAGCTTACTACTTGAAAAACTGTTTTTT

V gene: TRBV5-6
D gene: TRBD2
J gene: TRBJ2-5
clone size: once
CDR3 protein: CASSLGTSGSRETQYF
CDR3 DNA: TGTGCCAGCAGCTTGGGGACTAGCGGGAGCAGGGAGACCCAGTACTTC

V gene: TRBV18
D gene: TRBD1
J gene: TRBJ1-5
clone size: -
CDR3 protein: CASSPGQGHSNQPQHF
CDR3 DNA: TGTGCCAGCTCACCAGGACAGGGACATAGCAATCAGCCCCAGCATTTT

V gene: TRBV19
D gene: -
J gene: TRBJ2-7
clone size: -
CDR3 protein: CASNRDINTYEQYF
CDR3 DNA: TGTGCCAGTAACAGGGACATAAATACCTACGAGCAGTACTTC

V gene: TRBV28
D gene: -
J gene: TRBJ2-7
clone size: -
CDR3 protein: CASRYQGGRLYEQYF
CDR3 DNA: TGTGCCAGCAGATACCAGGGCGGACGCTTATACGAGCAGTACTTC

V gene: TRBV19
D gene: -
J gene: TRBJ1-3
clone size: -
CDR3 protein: CASSIQASHGNTIYF
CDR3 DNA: TGTGCCAGTAGTATACAGGCTTCCCATGGAAACACCATATATTTT

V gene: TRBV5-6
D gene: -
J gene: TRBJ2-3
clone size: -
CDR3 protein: CASSLYLAGRTDTQYF
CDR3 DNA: TGTGCCAGCAGCTTGTATTTGGCAGGCCGCACAGATACGCAGTATTTT

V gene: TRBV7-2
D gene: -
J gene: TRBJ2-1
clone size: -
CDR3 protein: CASSLGKNNEQFF
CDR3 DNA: TGTGCCAGCAGCTTAGGTAAAAACAATGAGCAGTTCTTC

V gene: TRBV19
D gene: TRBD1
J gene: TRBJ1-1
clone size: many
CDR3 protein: CASISRGRGTEAFF
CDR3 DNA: TGTGCCAGTATAAGCAGGGGGCGAGGGACTGAAGCTTTCTTT

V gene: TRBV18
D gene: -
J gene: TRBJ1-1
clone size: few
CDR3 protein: CASSPGGTRVTEAFF
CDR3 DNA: TGTGCCAGCTCCCCGGGTGGGACAAGAGTCACTGAAGCTTTCTTT

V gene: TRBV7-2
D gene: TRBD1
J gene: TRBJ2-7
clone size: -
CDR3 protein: CASSYPGGWDEQYF
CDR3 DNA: TGTGCCAGCAGCTACCCAGGGGGCTGGGACGAGCAGTACTTC

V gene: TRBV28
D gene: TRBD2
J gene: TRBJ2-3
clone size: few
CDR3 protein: CASSLLSSGPDTQYF
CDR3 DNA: TGTGCCAGCAGTTTATTATCTAGCGGGCCCGATACGCAGTATTTT

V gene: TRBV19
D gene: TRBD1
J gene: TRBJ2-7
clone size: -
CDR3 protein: CASSVLRTGTYEQYF
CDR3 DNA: TGTGCCAGTAGCGTACTACGGACAGGTACCTACGAGCAGTACTTC

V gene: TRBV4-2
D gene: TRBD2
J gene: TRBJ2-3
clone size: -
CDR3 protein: CASSLIAGGTDTQYF
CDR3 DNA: TGTGCCAGCAGCCTTATAGCGGGGGGGACAGATACGCAGTATTTT

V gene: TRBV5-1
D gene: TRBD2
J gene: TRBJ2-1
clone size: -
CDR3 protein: CASSLGSGSRSLDEQFF
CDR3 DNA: TGCGCCAGCAGCTTGGGTAGCGGGAGCCGGTCTTTGGATGAGCAGTTCTTC